The T cell receptor (beta chain) described here comes from a study of blood T cells in healthy people across ages. This clonotype was observed a single time. Isolation per sample recovered at least 6 million PBMCs. Primed by a sample-barcoded 5' primer and a J-beta primer mix, a second PCR proceeded for about 7 to 11 cycles. TCRdb reprocessed the 5' RACE reads via MiXCR and lists one record per CDR3 protein. The table records fewer than 1.5 million distinct CDR3 sequences, roughly 45% of them present only once. Germline CDR1 reads MNHNS; CDR2 reads SASEGT. The J segment lost 3 bases and the V segment lost 6 bases, leaving 16 bases of the junction unmatched. The CDR3 consists of 18 residues.

This TCR derives from a woman between 18 and 29 years old in good health. The sample was blood. V gene TRBV6-1 combines with J gene TRBJ2-2; 7 nucleotides match TRBD1. CDR3 bases: TGTGCCAGCAGCCTCGAGGAATGGACAGGATCCGACACCGGGGAGCTGTTTTTT. Amino acids: CASSLEEWTGSDTGELFF.